A single T cell receptor (beta chain) is shown here with its context. CDR3 length: 16 residues. After removal of 1 base from V and 4 bases from J, the junction contained 9 bases not matched to a gene. The V gene's germline CDR1 is KGHSH and CDR2 LQKENI. This entry comes from a study of control samples from healthy donors and cancer patients. Here immunoSEQ multiplex PCR was the method, and the copy in TCRdb shows in-frame clones only, minus some. The sample contains approximately 220,000 clones, around 94% of which appear only once. Input material: blood. This clonotype originated in a man aged 50 to 59 in good health. The rearrangement joins TRBV18 to TRBJ1-1; 7 bases fit TRBD1. This chain's CDR3 is CASSPQTGVWATEAFF. The CDR3 region has the DNA TGTGCCAGCTCACCACAAACAGGGGTGTGGGCCACTGAAGCTTTCTTT.